The clone carrying this T cell receptor (beta chain) was seen only a few times. Antigen unknown. Germline and junction disagree at one end, which may indicate a read error. The entry originates in a study of CD8 T cells in ankylosing spondylitis. General study findings and limits: Matched ankylosing spondylitis synovial fluid reportedly contained a significantly enriched population of disease-linked clones. What appeared characteristic of ankylosing spondylitis blood was a TCR beta motif of about eight highly homologous variants.

A quantitative 5'-RACE method, one with molecular barcodes, was used to make TCR beta libraries. In TCRdb, the 5' RACE reads were re-called with MiXCR into one record per CDR3 protein. In the table there are around 430,000 distinct CDR3 sequences, roughly 18% of which are singletons. CDR1 and CDR2 from the germline V gene are SGHRS and YFSETQ. The CDR3 covers 14 residues. Sequenced: blood, either unsorted or a sorted T cell fraction (not recorded which). This sequence originates from a male donor with ankylosing spondylitis. The chain employs TRBV5-1 and TRBJ2-7; 10 bases match TRBD1. The CDR3 bases are TGCGCCAGCAGCCCAAGACAGGGGGCGGTTGTATCAAACTTC. Translated, it gives CASSPRQGAVVSNF.